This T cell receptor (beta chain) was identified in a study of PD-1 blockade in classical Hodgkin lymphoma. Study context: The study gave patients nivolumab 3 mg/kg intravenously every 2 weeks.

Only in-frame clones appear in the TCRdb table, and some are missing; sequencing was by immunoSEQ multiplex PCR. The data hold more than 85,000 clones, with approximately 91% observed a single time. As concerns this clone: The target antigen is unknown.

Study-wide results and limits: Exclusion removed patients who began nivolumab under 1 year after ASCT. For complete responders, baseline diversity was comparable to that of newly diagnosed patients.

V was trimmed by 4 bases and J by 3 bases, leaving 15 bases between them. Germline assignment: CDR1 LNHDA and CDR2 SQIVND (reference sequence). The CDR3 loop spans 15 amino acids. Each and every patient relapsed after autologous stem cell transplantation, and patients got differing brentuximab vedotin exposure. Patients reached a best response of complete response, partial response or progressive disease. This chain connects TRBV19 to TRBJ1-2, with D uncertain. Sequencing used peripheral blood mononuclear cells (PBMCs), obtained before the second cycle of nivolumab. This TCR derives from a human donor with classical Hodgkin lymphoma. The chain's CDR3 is CASSKGSATHYGYTF. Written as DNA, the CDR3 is TGTGCCAGTAGTAAAGGGTCAGCAACCCACTATGGCTACACCTTC.